This record covers a single T cell receptor (beta chain). The method was immunoSEQ multiplex PCR; TCRdb's version includes in-frame clones alone and lacks a portion of them. In the table there are 75,000 to 100,000 clones, approximately 94% of which are singletons. This sample stems from a study of technical replicates of blood from a few donors. V was clipped by 4 bases and J by 6 bases, with 13 bases between them. CDR1 is SNHLY and CDR2 is FYNNEI in the germline V gene. The CDR3 consists of 13 residues. The rearrangement joins TRBV2 to TRBJ2-7; D is perhaps TRBD1 (6 bases). Material: T cells isolated from PBMCs. The receptor was derived from a human donor in good health. CDR3 amino acids: CASSVYRAVEQYF. CDR3 DNA sequence: TGTGCCAGCAGTGTGTACAGGGCGGTCGAGCAGTACTTC.